These T cell receptor beta chains were read from a single sample in a study of shared clonotypes between healthy human individuals. Libraries were prepared by immunoSEQ multiplex PCR; TCRdb keeps only in-frame clonotypes and omits some of them. The sample includes over a million clones, more than 65% of them seen just once. The sample was memory CD4+ T cells sorted from blood. These receptors all stem from a man aged 18 to 29 in good health. The CDR3 runs from the conserved cysteine through the conserved F or W. The D gene is left open where the match is weak. For some rows the clone size is stated as once, few or many, or as a class when expanded; others skip it.

D gene,V gene,J gene,clone size,CDR3 DNA,CDR3 protein
TRBD2,TRBV9,TRBJ2-5,-,TGTGCCAGCAGCGTATCCCCAGCGGGAGTTGGAGAGACCCAGTACTTC,CASSVSPAGVGETQYF
TRBD2,TRBV5-4,TRBJ2-3,-,TGTGCCAGCAGCTTGACTAGCGGGGGGCCCACGGCAGATACGCAGTATTTT,CASSLTSGGPTADTQYF
-,TRBV30,TRBJ2-7,-,TGTGCCTGGAAAGGGCGCGCGGTGTCCTACGAGCAGTACTTC,CAWKGRAVSYEQYF
TRBD1,TRBV5-6,TRBJ2-2,-,TGTGCCAGCACCCGACTTGGGACAGGGATTACCGGGGAGCTGTTTTTT,CASTRLGTGITGELFF
TRBD1,TRBV5-6,TRBJ1-2,-,TGTGCCAGCAGCCCACAGGGGGCCCACTATGGCTACACCTTC,CASSPQGAHYGYTF
TRBD1,TRBV4-1,TRBJ2-2,many,TGCGCCAGCAAGGGGGCCTTCTTATCCGGGGAGCTGTTTTTT,CASKGAFLSGELFF
TRBD1,TRBV9,TRBJ2-3,-,TGTGCCAGCAGCCCCCTGATGGGACAGGGTATAAGTAATACGCAGTATTTT,CASSPLMGQGISNTQYF
TRBD1,TRBV7-3,TRBJ2-1,-,TGTGCCAGCAGCCCCTGGACAGGGGCCCCGGGTGGGCAGTTCTTC,CASSPWTGAPGGQFF
-,TRBV2,TRBJ1-4,-,TGTGCCAGCATCCACGGGGTAGTTCCAACTAATGAAAAACTGTTTTTT,CASIHGVVPTNEKLFF
TRBD1,TRBV7-2,TRBJ1-4,many,TGTGCCAGCAGTACCGGGACAGGGGGCGCAAAACTGTTTTTT,CASSTGTGGAKLFF
-,TRBV10-3,TRBJ2-3,-,TGTGCCACTACGGGGATCACAGATACGCAGTATTTT,CATTGITDTQYF
-,TRBV19,TRBJ2-7,-,TGTGCCAGTAGTATATTAAGGGGAGACGAGCAGTACTTC,CASSILRGDEQYF
-,TRBV5-1,TRBJ2-1,once,TGCGCCAGCAACGCCGGCGGGGGCACCTACAATGAGCAGTTCTTC,CASNAGGGTYNEQFF
TRBD1,TRBV5-8,TRBJ2-1,-,TGTGCCAGCAGCTCAGGGGGACAGGGCGCCTACAATGAGCAGTTCTTC,CASSSGGQGAYNEQFF
TRBD1,TRBV5-1,TRBJ2-3,-,TGCGCCAGCAGGGGCCGGGACAGCCTCACAGATACGCAGTATTTT,CASRGRDSLTDTQYF
TRBD2,TRBV5-1,TRBJ2-5,-,TGCGCCAGCAGCTTGGCGGTCTTAGCGGGGGGGCCGGGCCAAGAGACCCAGTACTTC,CASSLAVLAGGPGQETQYF
TRBD1,TRBV19,TRBJ1-4,-,TGTGCCAGTAGTATGGGACAGGGTTTGGAAAAACTGTTTTTT,CASSMGQGLEKLFF
TRBD1,TRBV28,TRBJ1-4,few,TGTGCCAGCAGTTTGGGACAGCCGGGATCTAATGAAAAACTGTTTTTT,CASSLGQPGSNEKLFF
TRBD2,TRBV7-9,TRBJ2-7,-,TGTGCCAGCAGCTTGGGTATTGTAGCGGGGAGCTCCTACGAGCAGTACTTC,CASSLGIVAGSSYEQYF
-,TRBV6-1,TRBJ2-4,-,TGTGCCAGCCAGCTGGCCGAGGCCAAAAACATTCAGTACTTC,CASQLAEAKNIQYF
-,TRBV4-3,TRBJ1-4,few,TGCGCCAGCAGCCAAGTAAGGGAGACCAGCGAAAAACTGTTTTTT,CASSQVRETSEKLFF
-,TRBV5-4,TRBJ2-3,-,TGTGCCAGCACTAAGGGACGAGGATTCACAGATACGCAGTATTTT,CASTKGRGFTDTQYF
TRBD1,TRBV11-2,TRBJ1-2,few,TGTGCCAGCAGCTTAGGACAGGGGCATGACTATGGCTACACCTTC,CASSLGQGHDYGYTF
TRBD2,TRBV5-1,TRBJ2-3,few,TGCGCCAGCAGCTTGGGGACTAGCGGGGGGGCCAGTACGCAGTATTTT,CASSLGTSGGASTQYF
-,TRBV19,TRBJ1-4,-,TGTGCCAGTAGTTCAAGACAGGAGGGAAAACTGTTTTTT,CASSSRQEGKLFF
TRBD1,TRBV10-3,TRBJ2-1,-,TGTGCCATCAGTGACTCGACCAGACAGGGAACATCCTACAATGAGCAGTTCTTC,CAISDSTRQGTSYNEQFF
-,TRBV7-2,TRBJ2-5,-,TGTGCCAGCAGCTTAGGCGGGGCGGTGGGGCAGACCCAGTACTTC,CASSLGGAVGQTQYF
-,TRBV11-3,TRBJ1-1,-,TGTGCCAGCAGCCCGAGGGGTGGCACTGAAGCTTTCTTT,CASSPRGGTEAFF
TRBD1,TRBV5-4,TRBJ2-7,-,TGTGCCAGCAGCTTGCGGGACAGGGGAGAGCAGTACTTC,CASSLRDRGEQYF
-,TRBV2,TRBJ2-2,-,TGTGCCAGCATGCTCCTGAGGGCCGGGGAGCTGTTTTTT,CASMLLRAGELFF
TRBD1,TRBV19,TRBJ1-5,once,TGTGCCAGTAGTATTCGGGGGACAGGGGGAGATCAGCCCCAGCATTTT,CASSIRGTGGDQPQHF
TRBD2,TRBV28,TRBJ2-2,-,TGTGCCAGCAGAGGCGGGGGGACCACCGGGGAGCTGTTTTTT,CASRGGGTTGELFF
-,TRBV7-9,TRBJ1-3,-,TGTGCCAGCAGCTTAAATCCAGGGTTCTCTGGAAACACCATATATTTT,CASSLNPGFSGNTIYF
-,TRBV12-5,TRBJ1-1,-,TGTGCTAGTGGTTTGGTATCTAAGAGGGCCGGGAGTGAAGCTTTCTTT,CASGLVSKRAGSEAFF
TRBD2,TRBV5-8,TRBJ2-5,-,TGTGCCAGCAGCTCCACTAGCGGGAGTGGTAGAAAGCAGTACTTC,CASSSTSGSGRKQYF
-,TRBV30,TRBJ1-1,-,TGTGCCTGGAGTGTCGGGAGGCGCACTGAAGCTTTCTTT,CAWSVGRRTEAFF
-,TRBV10-3,TRBJ2-1,-,TGTGCCATCAGTGGGGACTTCAATGAGCAGTTCTTC,CAISGDFNEQFF
TRBD1,TRBV6-1,TRBJ2-2,-,TGTGCCAGCAGTGGGGGACAGGGGAGCACCGGGGAGCTGTTTTTT,CASSGGQGSTGELFF
-,TRBV29-1,TRBJ2-6,few,TGCAGCGTTGAAGATAATAACTCTGGGGCCAACGTCCTGACTTTC,CSVEDNNSGANVLTF
-,TRBV5-4,TRBJ2-5,-,TGTGCCAGCAGCGCCGACCTGGAGACCCAGTACTTC,CASSADLETQYF
-,TRBV4-2,TRBJ2-7,-,TGTGCCAGCAGCTTAGGCGCGTTTGGTTTAACAGCCTACGAGCAGTACTTC,CASSLGAFGLTAYEQYF
TRBD2,TRBV2,TRBJ2-3,-,TGTGCCAGCAGTGTAGCGGGAGTGAAGACAGATACGCAGTATTTT,CASSVAGVKTDTQYF